These 6 T cell receptor beta chains came from one sample sequenced in a study of post-analysis software for immune sequencing data. Study-level findings and limits: Included in a set of five TRBV segments more frequent in patients than controls were TRBV5-6, TRBV5-1 and TRBV20-1.

Built from TCR beta cDNA, the libraries had unique molecular identifiers in them. TCRdb called the PCR reads again in MiXCR, with one record for every CDR3 protein. The sample records about 200,000 distinct CDR3 sequences, 25% to 35% being singletons. These receptors' targets are unknown. The sample was blood. Receptor source: a girl aged 2-17 years with multiple sclerosis.

The chain uses TRBV5-1 and TRBJ1-6; D uncertain. Germline CDR1 reads SGHRS; CDR2 reads YFSETQ. Trimming cost V 0 bases and J 0 bases, with 7 bases left between them. The CDR3 sequence is 16 residues long. CDR3 loop: CASSLGASSYNSPLHF. DNA for the CDR3: TGCGCCAGCAGCTTGGGGGCCAGCTCCTATAATTCACCCCTCCACTTT.

Many counts were recorded for this clonotype. This chain links TRBV5-1 with TRBJ2-4; D not resolved. With 1 base removed from V and 5 bases from J, the gap between germline ends came to 10 bases. This CDR3 spans 14 amino acids. Germline V gene data show CDR1 as SGHRS and CDR2 as YFSETQ. CDR3 nucleotides: TGCGCCAGCAGCTTGAAATCCGGCGAAAACATTCAGTACTTC. Protein product: CASSLKSGENIQYF. The full variable domain, its missing parts supplied by reference TRBV5-1 and TRBJ2-4, is KAGVTQTPRYLIKTRGQQVTLSCSPISGHRSVSWYQQTPGQGLQFLFEYFSETQRNKGNFPGRFSGRQFSNSRSEMNVSTLELGDSALYLCASSLKSGENIQYFGAGTRLSVL.

J is TRBJ2-7 and V is TRBV18; D gene ambiguous. CDR1 is KGHSH, CDR2 LQKENI, per germline. V was clipped by 4 bases and J by 10 bases, with 14 bases between them. The CDR3 is 12 amino acids. Written as DNA, the CDR3 is TGTGCCAGCTCACTCCCGGCCCAACCCCAGTACTTC. Translated: CASSLPAQPQYF.

Of note for this clonotype: One base away lies a much larger clone, so this may be a sequencing read error. The chain uses TRBV20-1 and TRBJ2-1; 8 bases are shared with TRBD2. The tail of the sequence fits TRBJ2-7 better, so the J call may be wrong. The CDR3 contains 15 residues. Germline CDR1 DFQATT, CDR2 SNEGSKA (reference sequence). This CDR3 reads CSAHSSGRSYNEQYF. DNA of the CDR3: TGCAGTGCGCATTCTAGCGGGCGCTCCTACAATGAGCAGTACTTC.

In its sample, this clonotype was seen once. The final CDR3 position lacks the conserved phenylalanine or tryptophan, pointing to a likely read error. It is unclear where the CDR3 begins or ends on the DNA, so no DNA is shown, and the CDR3 is as TCRdb lists it. The chain recombines TRBV7-9 with TRBJ2-5; whether TRBD2, the table's D call, matches the DNA was not checked. The CDR3 is made up of 16 amino acids, end residues included. Germline assignment: CDR1 SEHNR and CDR2 FQNEAQ (reference sequence). CDR3 amino acids: CASSLFAGGRGYTFGS.

The chain recombines TRBV7-6 with TRBJ1-2, with 7 bases lining up with TRBD1. The J segment lost 6 bases and the V segment lost 0 bases, leaving 10 bases of the junction unmatched. Germline-derived CDR1 and CDR2 are SGHVS and FNYEAQ. The CDR3 is 16 residues long. The chain's CDR3 is CASSLAEAGGLDGYTF. In DNA, the CDR3 is TGTGCCAGCAGCTTAGCAGAGGCAGGGGGGCTTGATGGCTACACCTTC.